Listed here are 6 T cell receptor beta chains from one sample, sequenced in a study of lymphopenia after photon versus proton radiotherapy. Clones were sequenced by immunoSEQ multiplex PCR, and TCRdb holds only the in-frame ones, with some missing. The sample lists 65,000 to 75,000 clones; 87% were seen once. Material: peripheral blood, obtained from a patient treated with proton-based radiotherapy. The receptors here all came from a man of 80 years or more with esophageal cancer.

The chain combines TRBV7-7 with TRBJ2-3; TRBD2 matches 10 bases. Trimming took 5 bases from V and 6 from J; bases not matched to a gene: 8. Germline CDR1 is SSHAT and CDR2 is FNYEAQ (reference sequence). The CDR3 contains 15 residues. CDR3 loop: CASSPGTSAFDTQYF. The CDR3 DNA follows: TGTGCCAGCAGCCCCGGGACTAGCGCCTTTGATACGCAGTATTTT.

J is TRBJ2-3 and V is TRBV27; 10 positions agree with TRBD2. V lost 1 base and J lost 1; bases outside the gene matches: 20. Germline values: CDR1 MNHEY, CDR2 SMNVEV (reference sequence). The CDR3 consists of 22 residues. The CDR3 loop reads CASSLFGGDDSGRAEGTDTQYF. The CDR3 DNA reads TGTGCCAGCAGTTTATTCGGAGGGGATGACAGCGGGAGGGCGGAGGGCACAGATACGCAGTATTTT.

This rearrangement joins TRBV19 to TRBJ1-4; D is unclear. The CDR3 is 15 amino acids. Germline values: CDR1 LNHDA, CDR2 SQIVND (reference sequence). Between the trimmed V and J ends, which lost 3 bases and 5 bases, there was a span of 13 bases. The CDR3 sequence: CASSIIRQSNEKLFF. Here the CDR3 DNA reads TGTGCCAGTAGTATCATTCGGCAGTCGAATGAAAAACTGTTTTTT.

The CDR3 DNA reads as TGTGCCAGCAGCAAGGGGACTCTCGATACGCAGTATTTT. Protein: CASSKGTLDTQYF. V usage is TRBV7-2 and J usage is TRBJ2-3, with D maybe TRBD2 (6 bases). The CDR3 spans 13 residues. The V end lost 5 bases, the J end lost 6 bases, and 12 bases lay between the germline ends. Germline CDR1 and CDR2: SGHTA and FQGNSA.

The chain has TRBV2 and TRBJ1-2, with unresolved D. The germline gives CDR1 SNHLY, CDR2 FYNNEI. Trimming left V 4 bases short and J 0 bases short, with 9 bases between. This CDR3 spans 14 amino acids. The CDR3 nucleotides are TGTGCCAGCAGTGGGACTGCAGCTAACTATGGCTACACCTTC. This gives the protein CASSGTAANYGYTF. Full variable domain (missing parts from reference TRBV2 and TRBJ1-2): EPEVTQTPSHQVTQMGQEVILRCVPISNHLYFYWYRQILGQKVEFLVSFYNNEISEKSEIFDDQFSVERPDGSNFTLKIRSTKLEDSAMYFCASSGTAANYGYTFGSGTRLTVV.

V is TRBV18 and J is TRBJ1-3; D remains unclear. The CDR3 spans 14 residues. V lost 6 bases, J lost 1 base, and 10 bases lay in between. Germline assignment: CDR1 KGHSH and CDR2 LQKENI. CDR3 sequence (DNA): TGTGCCAGCTCCCCGGTACATTCTGGAAACACCATATATTTT. As protein: CASSPVHSGNTIYF. Together with reference TRBV18 and TRBJ1-3, the CDR3 gives the full variable domain: NAGVMQNPRHLVRRRGQEARLRCSPMKGHSHVYWYRQLPEEGLKFMVYLQKENIIDESGMPKERFSAEFPKEGPSILRIQQVVRGDSAAYFCASSPVHSGNTIYFGEGSWLTVV.